The 13 T cell receptor beta chains below were found in one sample sequenced in a study of T cell changes during pregnancy in multiple sclerosis. TCRdb's table, derived via immunoSEQ multiplex PCR, lists solely in-frame clones and lacks some. The sample holds tens of thousands of clones; 80% to 90% are singletons and the top ten take approximately 0.59%. The starting material was CD4+ T cells from peripheral blood mononuclear cells, obtained in the first trimester of pregnancy. The receptors stem from a female donor with multiple sclerosis, enrolled in a pregnancy study.

This clone appeared once. This chain uses TRBV19 with TRBJ2-1, with TRBD2 identical over 11 bases. Trimming cost V 6 bases and J 3 bases; bases outside gene matches: 10. The CDR3 totals 17 residues. Germline values: CDR1 LNHDA, CDR2 SQIVND (reference sequence). In DNA form, the CDR3 reads TGTGCCAGTAGCTCCCCCCAGGGACTAGCGGACTACAATGAGCAGTTCTTC. Translated: CASSSPQGLADYNEQFF.

The rearrangement joins TRBV6-8 to TRBJ2-6, with D tentatively TRBD1 (6 bases). V lost 1 base, J lost 2 bases, and 15 bases lay in between. Looked up from germline, CDR1 is MNHGY and CDR2 is SAAAGT. The CDR3 consists of 18 residues. The CDR3 sequence: CASSYWDTALPGANVLTF. In DNA form, the CDR3 reads TGTGCCAGCAGTTACTGGGACACGGCCTTACCTGGGGCCAACGTCCTGACTTTC.

This clone was found once. The chain couples TRBV7-9 to TRBJ1-4, with TRBD1 identical over 11 bases. Trimming removed 7 bases from V and 1 base from J; junction bases left unmatched: 5. Germline CDR1 and CDR2: SEHNR and FQNEAQ (reference sequence). This CDR3 comprises 16 residues. The CDR3 coding sequence is TGTGCCAGCACCCTGGACAGGGGGCAAACTAATGAAAAACTGTTTTTT. Translation gives CASTLDRGQTNEKLFF.

In this sample, this clone turned up once. The chain is built from TRBV15 and TRBJ2-2; D perhaps matches TRBD1 (6 bases). This CDR3 has 16 amino acids. Germline CDR1 reads LNHNV; CDR2 reads YYDKDF (reference sequence). V was clipped by 5 bases and J by 2 bases, with 15 bases between them. In DNA, the CDR3 is TGTGCCACCAGCCCACCTCCGGGACATAACACCGGGGAGCTGTTTTTT. It specifies CATSPPPGHNTGELFF.

This clone was seen once. The chain links TRBV4-2 to TRBJ1-4; perhaps TRBD1 as D (6 bases). Trimming cost V 2 bases and J 7 bases, with 20 bases left between them. CDR3 length: 17 amino acids. The V gene's germline CDR1 is LGHNA and CDR2 YNFKEQ. The CDR3 loop reads CASSQKPTGKVGEKLFF. In nucleotides, the CDR3 is TGTGCCAGCAGCCAAAAACCTACAGGGAAGGTCGGTGAAAAACTGTTTTTT.

The CDR3 DNA reads TGTGCCAGTAGTACACAGGGGGCAACGGGTGAAGCTTTCTTT. This sequence encodes CASSTQGATGEAFF. The V and J genes are TRBV19 and TRBJ1-1; the match to TRBD1 covers 9 bases. Germline assignment: CDR1 LNHDA and CDR2 SQIVND (reference sequence). The V and J ends lost 4 bases and 7 bases, in that order; junction bases with no gene match: 7. This CDR3 has 14 amino acids.

The rearrangement uses TRBV7-2 and TRBJ2-3; 9 bases map to TRBD2. Per the germline V gene, CDR1 is SGHTA and CDR2 is FQGNSA. V shed 2 bases and J 3 bases; nucleotides not matched to a gene: 6. The CDR3 totals 16 residues. The CDR3 reads CASSLYGGRETDTQYF. The CDR3 coding sequence is TGTGCCAGCAGCTTATATGGCGGGAGGGAGACAGATACGCAGTATTTT.

The gene calls are TRBV6-5 and TRBJ2-7; a weak D match, TRBD1 (6 bases). The CDR3 spans 15 residues. Trimming removed 6 bases from V and 1 base from J, with 16 bases in between. The germline gives CDR1 MNHEY, CDR2 SVGAGI. The CDR3 DNA reads as TGTGCCAGCAGCCCCCGGGACATCCTTTCCTACGAGCAGTACTTC. Amino acid sequence: CASSPRDILSYEQYF.

The chain joins TRBV7-6 to TRBJ2-3; TRBD1 is a possible D gene (6 bases). The CDR3 has 13 amino acids. The V end was cut by 5 bases, the J end by 7 bases, with 13 bases between. CDR1 is SGHVS, CDR2 FNYEAQ, per germline. CDR3 DNA: TGTGCCAGCAGCGAAACAGGGCGGCATACGCAGTATTTT. Encoded protein: CASSETGRHTQYF.

The rearrangement links TRBV7-9 to TRBJ1-4, with D possibly matching TRBD1 (5 bases). V gave up 5 bases and J gave up 8 bases, with 15 bases separating them. The CDR3 runs to 14 residues. The germline gives CDR1 SEHNR, CDR2 FQNEAQ (reference sequence). Written as DNA, the CDR3 is TGTGCCAGCAGCCCTGGAAGGGGCCTAGAAAAACTGTTTTTT. This encodes CASSPGRGLEKLFF. Variable domain in full (rest from reference TRBV7-9 and TRBJ1-4): DTGVSQNPRHKITKRGQNVTFRCDPISEHNRLYWYRQTLGQGPEFLTYFQNEAQLEKSRLLSDRFSAERPKGSFSTLEIQRTEQGDSAMYLCASSPGRGLEKLFFGSGTQLSVL.

The rearrangement joins TRBV9 to TRBJ2-2, with D possibly matching TRBD2 (6 bases). V was shortened by 5 bases and J by 2 bases, with 28 bases between the two germline ends. Per the germline V gene, CDR1 is SGDLS and CDR2 is YYNGEE. The CDR3 covers 20 residues. The CDR3 sequence is CASSRSVGGTPRSNTGELFF. The DNA of the CDR3 is TGTGCCAGCAGTCGTTCTGTGGGCGGGACCCCCCGTTCTAACACCGGGGAGCTGTTTTTT.

This clone appeared a few times. V is TRBV30 and J is TRBJ1-5; 7 bases fit TRBD1. This CDR3 spans 14 amino acids. Germline CDR1 reads GTSNPN; CDR2 reads SVGIG (reference sequence). Trimming cost V 1 base and J 4 bases; bases outside gene matches: 4. The CDR3 coding sequence is TGTGCCTGGAGTGCAGGGACAGTTAATCAGCCCCAGCATTTT. Its protein product is CAWSAGTVNQPQHF.

CDR3 DNA sequence: TGTGCCAGCAGTGGCCGACTAGCGGGAGGCAATGAGCAGTTCTTC. Translated: CASSGRLAGGNEQFF. The V call is TRBV6-5, the J call TRBJ2-1; 13 positions agree with TRBD2. CDR1 MNHEY and CDR2 SVGAGI come from the germline V gene. V lost 5 bases and J lost 6; bases outside the gene matches: 4. The CDR3 totals 15 residues.